Below are 18 T cell receptor beta chains sequenced from a single sample in a study of post-analysis software for immune sequencing data. Study-wide results and caveats: Controls had lower frequencies than patients of 4 or 5 TRBV segments, which included TRBV5-6, TRBV5-1 and TRBV20-1.

Built from TCR beta cDNA, the libraries had unique molecular identifiers in them. TCRdb re-called the PCR reads with MiXCR, one entry per CDR3 protein. The table has about 380,000 distinct CDR3 sequences, roughly 36% seen once; the top ten hold about an eighth. These receptors' targets are unknown. Input material: blood. Every receptor here comes from a girl under 18 with multiple sclerosis.

The chain carries TRBV7-3 and TRBJ1-1; D is uncertain. Per the germline V gene, CDR1 is SGHTA and CDR2 is FQGTGA. Trimming pared 0 bases from V and 4 bases from J, leaving 6 bases between. The CDR3 sequence is 13 residues long. The CDR3: CASSLTRVTEAFF. In nucleotides, the CDR3 is TGTGCCAGCAGCTTAACTAGGGTCACTGAAGCTTTCTTT.

Here the CDR3 reads CASSQADRENSPLHF. CDR3 in DNA: TGTGCCAGCAGCCAAGCCGACAGGGAAAATTCACCCCTCCACTTT. V is TRBV3-1 and J is TRBJ1-6; TRBD1 agrees at 7 bases. This CDR3 comprises 15 residues. Looked up from germline, CDR1 is LGHDT and CDR2 is YNNKEL (reference sequence). V lost 1 base, J lost 7 bases, and 4 bases stayed unmatched.

The CDR3 reads CSAARGTKNIQYF. CDR3 sequence (DNA): TGCAGTGCAGCTCGGGGGACCAAAAACATTCAGTACTTC. The chain links TRBV20-1 to TRBJ2-4; possible D gene TRBD2, 6 bases. V gave up 6 bases and J gave up 2 bases, with 11 bases separating them. The CDR3 runs to 13 residues. In germline, CDR1 is DFQATT, CDR2 SNEGSKA (reference sequence).

This clonotype appeared many times. The rearrangement links TRBV4-1 to TRBJ1-2; no firm D call. Trimming shortened V by 1 base and J by 4 bases, and 19 bases separated the two germline ends. CDR1 and CDR2 from the germline V gene are MGHRA and YSYEKL. The length of the CDR3 is 17 residues. Here the CDR3 reads CASSQGALIRSTYGYTF. The CDR3 coding sequence is TGCGCCAGCAGCCAAGGGGCTCTTATCAGGTCTACCTATGGCTACACCTTC.

The chain couples TRBV15 to TRBJ2-1; D remains unclear. Germline V gene sequence: CDR1 LNHNV, CDR2 YYDKDF (reference sequence). The CDR3 runs 15 residues. Trimming took 0 bases from V and 3 from J, leaving 9 bases between them. The CDR3 nucleotides read TGTGCCACCAGCAGAGATGACGGTTTCTACAATGAGCAGTTCTTC. Translation: CATSRDDGFYNEQFF.

This clonotype appeared a few times. The rearrangement uses TRBV12-3 or TRBV12-4 and TRBJ1-2, with D unclear. The length of the CDR3 is 13 residues. Deletions cut 6 bases from V and 4 bases from J, with 12 bases between. This chain's CDR3 is CASSRGGSYGYTF. The CDR3 nucleotides read TGTGCCAGCAGCCGTGGCGGGAGCTATGGCTACACCTTC.

This clonotype has a handful of counts. The chain has TRBV6-1 and TRBJ1-2, with 8 bases fitting TRBD1. The CDR3 sequence is 16 residues long. Germline V CDR1 and CDR2: MNHNS, SASEGT. V dropped 3 bases and J dropped 1; count of bases not matched to a gene: 7. CDR3 sequence: CASSEVGQGGNYGYTF. The CDR3 DNA sequence: TGTGCCAGCAGTGAGGTTGGACAGGGAGGTAACTATGGCTACACCTTC.

There are a few counts of this clonotype. In DNA, the CDR3 is TGTGCCAGCAGCAGGGACAGGGGCGTCTATGGCTACACCTTC. Protein sequence: CASSRDRGVYGYTF. The chain joins TRBV5-5 to TRBJ1-2, with TRBD1 identical over 10 bases. This CDR3 contains 14 residues. The ends lost 4 bases at V and 4 bases at J; junction bases unmatched: 4. Germline V gives CDR1 SGHKS, CDR2 YYEKEE (reference sequence).

The chain recombines TRBV4-2 with TRBJ2-2; no clear D. This CDR3 spans 15 amino acids. V lost 0 bases to trimming and J lost 4 bases, with 9 bases between them. The germline CDR1 and CDR2 sequences are LGHNA and YNFKEQ. The CDR3 loop reads CASSQDALPTGELFF. In nucleotides, the CDR3 is TGTGCCAGCAGCCAAGATGCACTGCCCACCGGGGAGCTGTTTTTT.

The gene calls are TRBV28 and TRBJ2-1; TRBD1 matches 8 bases. CDR3 length equals 15 residues. CDR1 is MDHEN and CDR2 is SYDVKM in the germline V gene. The trim removed 4 bases at V and 5 bases at J, leaving 7 bases unmatched. The CDR3: CASSSGQGIHNEQFF. CDR3 nucleotides: TGTGCCAGCAGTTCCGGACAGGGTATCCACAATGAGCAGTTCTTC.

The V call is TRBV6-5, the J call TRBJ1-1; D not resolved. The germline V and J ends were trimmed by 6 bases and 4 bases, with 6 bases remaining between them. Germline-derived CDR1 and CDR2 are MNHEY and SVGAGI. The CDR3 totals 11 residues. The CDR3 DNA is TGTGCCAGCAGAGTGGCCACTGAAGCTTTCTTT. Amino acid sequence: CASRVATEAFF.

This clonotype appeared many times. The chain employs TRBV11-1 and TRBJ2-1; D unclear. This CDR3 region has 14 residues. V lost 6 bases, J lost 2 bases, and 11 bases lay in between. Germline V gives CDR1 SGHAT, CDR2 FQDESV (reference sequence). The CDR3 DNA reads TGTGCCAGCAGTTATCGCGGCGCCTACAATGAGCAGTTCTTC. As protein: CASSYRGAYNEQFF.

The chain employs TRBV4-1 and TRBJ2-1, with D tentatively TRBD1 or TRBD2 (5 bases each). Germline lookup yields CDR1 MGHRA and CDR2 YSYEKL. V shed 3 bases and J shed 3 bases, with 12 bases lying between them. The length of the CDR3 is 15 residues. CDR3 loop: CASSHHGASYNEQFF. The CDR3 nucleotides read TGCGCCAGCAGCCACCACGGGGCTAGCTACAATGAGCAGTTCTTC.

This clonotype was observed a handful of times. The chain couples TRBV3-1 to TRBJ2-5; TRBD2 agrees at 8 bases. Germline V CDR1 and CDR2: LGHDT, YNNKEL (reference sequence). V lost 5 bases and J lost 6; bases outside the gene matches: 8. This CDR3 region has 14 residues. The DNA for the CDR3 is TGTGCCAGCAGCTTCCTGACTAGCGCGAAGACCCAGTACTTC. It yields the protein CASSFLTSAKTQYF.

This chain uses TRBV9 with TRBJ2-1; D might be TRBD2 (5 bases). Germline-derived CDR1 and CDR2 are SGDLS and YYNGEE. The CDR3 loop spans 13 amino acids. Trimming stripped 1 base from V and 7 bases from J, with 9 bases between. The CDR3 sequence is CASSVYGENEQFF. In nucleotides, the CDR3 is TGTGCCAGCAGCGTATACGGGGAGAATGAGCAGTTCTTC. Drawing the rest from reference TRBV9 and TRBJ2-1, the complete variable domain is DSGVTQTPKHLITATGQRVTLRCSPRSGDLSVYWYQQSLDQGLQFLIQYYNGEERAKGNILERFSAQQFPDLHSELNLSSLELGDSALYFCASSVYGENEQFFGPGTRLTVL.

This clonotype was counted many times. J is TRBJ2-1 and V is TRBV4-3; perhaps D is TRBD1 or TRBD2 (5 bases each). With 0 bases removed from V and 10 bases from J, the gap between germline ends came to 16 bases. The CDR3 length is 15 residues. In germline, CDR1 is LGHNA, CDR2 YSLEER. Here the CDR3 reads CASSQERGLAGEQFF. Here the CDR3 DNA reads TGCGCCAGCAGCCAAGAGAGGGGCCTAGCAGGAGAGCAGTTCTTC.

This clonotype has more than one count but fewer than ten. The rearrangement links TRBV7-2 to TRBJ2-7; 12 bases are a match to TRBD2. V lost 5 bases to trimming and J lost 4 bases; unmatched junction nucleotides: 6. The CDR3 has 15 amino acids. The germline CDR1 and CDR2 sequences are SGHTA and FQGNSA. CDR3 loop: CASSPSSGGVYEQYF. CDR3 DNA sequence: TGTGCCAGCAGCCCCTCTAGCGGGGGGGTTTACGAGCAGTACTTC.

The V gene is TRBV6-6, the J gene TRBJ2-5, with unresolved D. This CDR3 is built from 13 residues. V lost 8 bases, J lost 5 bases, and 15 bases lay in between. Germline V lookup: CDR1 MNHNY, CDR2 SVGAGI (reference sequence). CDR3 in amino acids: CASGLGLMETQYF. The CDR3, as DNA: TGTGCCAGCGGGTTGGGCCTCATGGAGACCCAGTACTTC.